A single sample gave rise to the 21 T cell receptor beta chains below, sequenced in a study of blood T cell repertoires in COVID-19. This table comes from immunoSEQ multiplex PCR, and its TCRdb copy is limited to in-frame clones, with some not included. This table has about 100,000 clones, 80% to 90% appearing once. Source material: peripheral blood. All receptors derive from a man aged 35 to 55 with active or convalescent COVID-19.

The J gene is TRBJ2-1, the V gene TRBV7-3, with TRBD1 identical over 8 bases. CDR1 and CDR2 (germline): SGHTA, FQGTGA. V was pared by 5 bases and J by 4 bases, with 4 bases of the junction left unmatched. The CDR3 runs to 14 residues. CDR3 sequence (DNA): TGTGCCAGCAGCCCGCAGGGGGCATACAATGAGCAGTTCTTC. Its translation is CASSPQGAYNEQFF.

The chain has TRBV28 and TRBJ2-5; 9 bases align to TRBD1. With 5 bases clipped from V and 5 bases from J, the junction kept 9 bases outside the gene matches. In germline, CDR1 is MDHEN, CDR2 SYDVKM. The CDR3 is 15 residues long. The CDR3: CASSRPAGTGETQYF. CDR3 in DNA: TGTGCCAGCAGTCGCCCGGCCGGGACAGGGGAGACCCAGTACTTC. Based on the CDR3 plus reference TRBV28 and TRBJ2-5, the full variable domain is DVKVTQSSRYLVKRTGEKVFLECVQDMDHENMFWYRQDPGLGLRLIYFSYDVKMKEKGDIPEGYSVSREKKERFSLILESASTNQTSMYLCASSRPAGTGETQYFGPGTRLLVL.

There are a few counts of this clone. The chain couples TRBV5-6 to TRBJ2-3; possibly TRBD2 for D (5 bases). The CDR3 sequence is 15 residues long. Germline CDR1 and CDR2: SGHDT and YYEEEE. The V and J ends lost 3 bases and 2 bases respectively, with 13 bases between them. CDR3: CASSSLRAYTDTQYF. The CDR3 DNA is TGTGCCAGCAGCTCACTGAGGGCCTACACAGATACGCAGTATTTT.

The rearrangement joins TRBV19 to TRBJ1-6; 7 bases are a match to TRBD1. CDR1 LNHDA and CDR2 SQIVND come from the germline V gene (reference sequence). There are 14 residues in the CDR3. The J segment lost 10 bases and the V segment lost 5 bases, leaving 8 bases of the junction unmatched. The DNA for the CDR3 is TGTGCCAGTAGTCCCCGACAGGGCCCCTCACCCCTCCACTTT. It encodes CASSPRQGPSPLHF.

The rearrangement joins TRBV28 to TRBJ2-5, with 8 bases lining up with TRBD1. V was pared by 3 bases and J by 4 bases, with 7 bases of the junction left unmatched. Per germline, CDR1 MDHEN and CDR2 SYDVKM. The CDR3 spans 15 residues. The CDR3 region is CASSFGHGQGETQYF. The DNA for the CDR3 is TGTGCCAGCAGTTTTGGGCATGGACAGGGAGAGACCCAGTACTTC.

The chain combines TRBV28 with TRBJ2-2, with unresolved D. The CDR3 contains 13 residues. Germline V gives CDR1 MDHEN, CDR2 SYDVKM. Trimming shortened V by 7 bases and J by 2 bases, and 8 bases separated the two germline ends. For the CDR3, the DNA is TGTGCCAGCACCTTGGCTAACACCGGGGAGCTGTTTTTT. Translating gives CASTLANTGELFF.

The CDR3 loop reads CASSLTSGSIGTDTQYF. CDR3 in DNA: TGTGCCAGCAGCTTGACTAGCGGGAGCATCGGGACAGATACGCAGTATTTT. This chain joins TRBV11-2 and TRBJ2-3, with TRBD2 identical over 12 bases. The length of the CDR3 is 17 residues. The V segment lost 3 bases and the J segment 3 bases; nucleotides outside the gene matches: 7. Per the germline V gene, CDR1 is SGHAT and CDR2 is FQNNGV.

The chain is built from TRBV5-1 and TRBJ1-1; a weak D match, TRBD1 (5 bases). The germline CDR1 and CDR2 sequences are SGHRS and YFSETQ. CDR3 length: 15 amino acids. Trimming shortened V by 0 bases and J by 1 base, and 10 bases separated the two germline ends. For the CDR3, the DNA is TGCGCCAGCAGCTTGGGGGCGACAGAGAACACTGAAGCTTTCTTT. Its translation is CASSLGATENTEAFF.

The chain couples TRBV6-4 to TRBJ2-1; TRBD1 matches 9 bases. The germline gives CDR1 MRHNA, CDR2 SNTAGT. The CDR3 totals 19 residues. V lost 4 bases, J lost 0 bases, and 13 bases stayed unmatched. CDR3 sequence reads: CASSVSGQGLRYSYNEQFF. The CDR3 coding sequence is TGTGCCAGCAGTGTTTCAGGACAGGGGCTGAGGTACTCCTACAATGAGCAGTTCTTC.

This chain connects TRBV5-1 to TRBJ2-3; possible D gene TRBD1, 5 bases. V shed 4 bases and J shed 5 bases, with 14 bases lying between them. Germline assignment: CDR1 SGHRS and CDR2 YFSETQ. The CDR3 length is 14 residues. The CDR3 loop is CASSPQTDVDTQYF. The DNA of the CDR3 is TGCGCCAGCAGCCCCCAGACAGATGTAGATACGCAGTATTTT.

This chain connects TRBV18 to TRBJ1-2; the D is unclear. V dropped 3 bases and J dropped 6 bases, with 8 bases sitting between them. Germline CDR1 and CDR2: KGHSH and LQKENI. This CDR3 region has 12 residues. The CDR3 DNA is TGTGCCAGCTCACCTGAGGGTAATGGCTACACCTTC. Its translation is CASSPEGNGYTF.

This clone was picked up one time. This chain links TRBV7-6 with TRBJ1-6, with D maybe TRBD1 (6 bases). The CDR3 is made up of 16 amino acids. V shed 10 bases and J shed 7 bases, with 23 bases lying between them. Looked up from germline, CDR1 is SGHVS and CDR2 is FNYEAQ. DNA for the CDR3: TGTGCCACCCCGGGGCCCATGGGACACTGGAATTCACCCCTCCACTTT. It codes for CATPGPMGHWNSPLHF.

This CDR3 is CASWSLTGDKNTEAFF. As DNA, the CDR3 is TGTGCCAGCTGGTCCCTGACAGGGGACAAGAACACTGAAGCTTTCTTT. The rearrangement joins TRBV27 to TRBJ1-1, with TRBD1 matching over 8 bases. The CDR3 runs 16 residues. The germline gives CDR1 MNHEY, CDR2 SMNVEV (reference sequence). Germline trimming cut 8 bases from V and 1 base from J; bases unmatched to any gene: 12.

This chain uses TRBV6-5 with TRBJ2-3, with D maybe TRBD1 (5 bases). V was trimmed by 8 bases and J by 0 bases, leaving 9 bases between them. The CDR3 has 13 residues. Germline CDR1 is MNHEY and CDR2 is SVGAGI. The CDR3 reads CASRTPSTDTQYF. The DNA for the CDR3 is TGTGCCAGCCGGACACCTAGCACAGATACGCAGTATTTT.

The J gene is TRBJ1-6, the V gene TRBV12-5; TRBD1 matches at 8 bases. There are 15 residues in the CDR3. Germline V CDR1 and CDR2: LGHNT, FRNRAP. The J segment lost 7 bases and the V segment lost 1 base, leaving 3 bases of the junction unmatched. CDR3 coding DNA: TGTGCTAGTGGTTTGGCAGGGGGCCTCAATTCACCCCTCCACTTT. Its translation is CASGLAGGLNSPLHF.

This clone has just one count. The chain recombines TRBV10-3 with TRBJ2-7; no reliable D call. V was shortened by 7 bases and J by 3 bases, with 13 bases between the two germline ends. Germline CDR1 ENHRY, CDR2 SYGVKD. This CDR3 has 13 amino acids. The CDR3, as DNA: TGTGCCATCACGGCGGCCCAAAGCTACGAGCAGTACTTC. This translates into CAITAAQSYEQYF.

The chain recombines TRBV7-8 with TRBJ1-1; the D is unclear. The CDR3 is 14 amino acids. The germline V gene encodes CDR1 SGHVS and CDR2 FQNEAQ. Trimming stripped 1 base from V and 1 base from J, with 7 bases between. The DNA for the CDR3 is TGTGCCAGCAGCTTAGTATACGGGAACACTGAAGCTTTCTTT. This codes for CASSLVYGNTEAFF.

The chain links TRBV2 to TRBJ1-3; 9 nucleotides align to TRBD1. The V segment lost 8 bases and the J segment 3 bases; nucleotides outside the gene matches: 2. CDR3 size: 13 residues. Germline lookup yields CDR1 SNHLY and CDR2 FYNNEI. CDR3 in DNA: TGTGCCAGCGGGGACAGGGTTGGAAACACCATATATTTT. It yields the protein CASGDRVGNTIYF.

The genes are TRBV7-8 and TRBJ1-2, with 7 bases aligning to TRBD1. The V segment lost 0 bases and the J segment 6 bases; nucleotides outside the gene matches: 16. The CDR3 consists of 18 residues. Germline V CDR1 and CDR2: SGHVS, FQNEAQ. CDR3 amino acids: CASSLAVLLLQGTHGYTF. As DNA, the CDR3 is TGTGCCAGCAGCTTAGCGGTCCTCTTACTACAGGGGACCCATGGCTACACCTTC.

The CDR3 loop is CASTPGAGRGYTF. The CDR3 DNA follows: TGTGCCAGCACCCCGGGAGCGGGACGCGGCTACACCTTC. The chain recombines TRBV27 with TRBJ1-2; TRBD1 might be the D (5 bases). Germline V gene lookup returns CDR1 MNHEY and CDR2 SMNVEV (reference sequence). V lost 7 bases to trimming and J lost 8 bases, with 17 bases between them. The CDR3 contains 13 residues.

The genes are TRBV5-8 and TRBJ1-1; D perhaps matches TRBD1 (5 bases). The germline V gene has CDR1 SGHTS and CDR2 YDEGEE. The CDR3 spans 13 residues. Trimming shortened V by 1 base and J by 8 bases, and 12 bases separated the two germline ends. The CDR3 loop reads CASSLTHGGEAFF. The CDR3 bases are TGTGCCAGCAGCTTGACGCACGGGGGGGAAGCTTTCTTT. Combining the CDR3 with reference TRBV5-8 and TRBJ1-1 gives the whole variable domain EAGVTQSPTHLIKTRGQQATLRCSPISGHTSVYWYQQALGLGLQFLLWYDEGEERNRGNFPPRFSGRQFPNYSSELNVNALELEDSALYLCASSLTHGGEAFFGQGTRLTVV.